These 25 T cell receptor beta chains were sequenced from one sample in a study of blood T cell repertoires in COVID-19. Some clones are missing from TCRdb's copy, which holds only in-frame ones; the method was immunoSEQ multiplex PCR. The sample carries around 56,000 clones, 89% recorded once. The sequencing sample was made of peripheral blood. The receptors derive from a human donor in a cohort sampled during active COVID-19.

V is TRBV2 and J is TRBJ2-6; D is undetermined. The CDR3 length is 14 residues. Germline lookup yields CDR1 SNHLY and CDR2 FYNNEI. Between the trimmed V and J ends, which lost 4 bases and 4 bases, there was a span of 8 bases. The CDR3: CASSAQSGANVLTF. The CDR3 DNA sequence: TGTGCCAGCAGTGCGCAGTCAGGGGCCAACGTCCTGACTTTC.

The genes are TRBV7-2 and TRBJ2-4; tentative D call: TRBD1 (6 bases). The germline CDR1 and CDR2 sequences are SGHTA and FQGNSA. Trimming pared 5 bases from V and 4 bases from J, leaving 15 bases between. The CDR3 has 15 residues. This CDR3 reads CASSPPGHLKNIQYF. CDR3 nucleotide sequence: TGTGCCAGCAGCCCGCCGGGACACTTGAAAAACATTCAGTACTTC.

The rearrangement joins TRBV4-3 to TRBJ1-5, with 9 bases aligning to TRBD1. This CDR3 is 17 amino acids long. Germline V gives CDR1 LGHNA, CDR2 YSLEER. The V gene end was trimmed by 5 bases and the J gene end by 5 bases; junction bases not matched to a gene: 13. CDR3: CASSANTGGGRDQPQHF. CDR3 coding DNA: TGCGCCAGCAGCGCAAATACAGGGGGCGGGAGAGATCAGCCCCAGCATTTT.

V gene TRBV6-5 combines with J gene TRBJ2-7, with 7 bases aligning to TRBD1. J gave up 5 bases and V 7 bases, and 14 bases lay outside the gene matches. The CDR3 spans 15 residues. Germline lookup yields CDR1 MNHEY and CDR2 SVGAGI. The CDR3 reads CASTRSGQAVNEQYF. The DNA of the CDR3 is TGTGCCAGCACCCGCTCAGGACAGGCCGTCAACGAGCAGTACTTC.

The rearrangement joins TRBV5-4 to TRBJ2-7, with a weak D call TRBD1 (6 bases). There are 13 residues in the CDR3. The germline V gene has CDR1 SGHNT and CDR2 YYREEE (reference sequence). V was trimmed by 3 bases and J by 4 bases, leaving 11 bases between them. CDR3 nucleotides: TGTGCCAGCAGCTGGGGGCGCGGGTACGAGCAGTACTTC. Its protein product is CASSWGRGYEQYF.

This chain joins TRBV6-5 and TRBJ2-3; TRBD2 agrees at 9 bases. Germline CDR1 is MNHEY and CDR2 is SVGAGI. The CDR3 is made up of 16 amino acids. V was pared by 2 bases and J by 2 bases, with 5 bases of the junction left unmatched. CDR3 nucleotide sequence: TGTGCCAGCAGTTACGCGGCGGGGGGGGACACAGATACGCAGTATTTT. This sequence encodes CASSYAAGGDTDTQYF.

The rearrangement links TRBV27 to TRBJ2-1, with TRBD2 matching over 8 bases. V shed 5 bases, J shed 0 bases, and the junction held 3 bases outside the gene matches. Germline CDR1 MNHEY, CDR2 SMNVEV (reference sequence). The CDR3 totals 15 residues. This CDR3 reads CASSPGGSSYNEQFF. DNA of the CDR3: TGTGCCAGCAGTCCGGGAGGGAGCTCCTACAATGAGCAGTTCTTC.

The chain has TRBV30 and TRBJ1-1, with D possibly being TRBD1 (6 bases). The length of the CDR3 is 14 residues. Trimming cost V 5 bases and J 5 bases, with 18 bases left between them. Germline-derived CDR1 and CDR2 are GTSNPN and SVGIG (reference sequence). As DNA, the CDR3 is TGTGCCTGGGATAGGGGGGGCGGGAGGACTGAAGCTTTCTTT. Amino acids: CAWDRGGGRTEAFF.

Concerning this clone itself: The sample holds other DNA sequences that translate to the same CDR3. The CDR3 protein is CASSQRTSTDTQYF. CDR3 DNA: TGCGCCAGCAGCCAGAGAACTAGCACAGATACGCAGTATTTT. The chain carries TRBV4-3 and TRBJ2-3; D unresolved. The germline CDR1 and CDR2 sequences are LGHNA and YSLEER. CDR3 size: 14 residues. V lost 3 bases, J lost 0 bases, and 7 bases lay in between.

The chain combines TRBV5-4 with TRBJ1-6; 9 bases fit TRBD1. V was clipped by 4 bases and J by 12 bases; unmatched bases: 5. The CDR3 runs 13 residues. Germline CDR1 and CDR2: SGHNT and YYREEE (reference sequence). The CDR3 sequence is CASSAGQGGPLHF. Here the CDR3 DNA reads TGTGCCAGCAGCGCGGGACAGGGCGGACCCCTCCACTTT.

The gene calls are TRBV10-3 and TRBJ1-1; D not certain. CDR1 is ENHRY, CDR2 SYGVKD, per germline. V lost 4 bases and J 0 bases, leaving 9 bases between the germline ends. The CDR3 has 14 residues. The CDR3 region is CAISVTRLNTEAFF. The DNA of the CDR3 is TGTGCCATCAGTGTCACTAGGTTGAACACTGAAGCTTTCTTT.

This sequence joins TRBV19 and TRBJ1-2; TRBD1 matches at 9 bases. From germline, CDR1 is LNHDA and CDR2 SQIVND (reference sequence). The length of the CDR3 is 16 residues. J was trimmed by 3 bases and V by 4 bases; bases with no gene match: 9. The CDR3 protein is CASSRPPGQGHYGYTF. Written as DNA, the CDR3 is TGTGCCAGTAGTAGACCGCCGGGACAGGGTCACTATGGCTACACCTTC.

The sample holds a few counts of this clone. The chain joins TRBV6-5 to TRBJ2-7; D is perhaps TRBD2 (5 bases). The CDR3 sequence is 13 residues long. The germline V gene encodes CDR1 MNHEY and CDR2 SVGAGI. With 5 bases removed from V and 0 bases from J, the gap between germline ends came to 8 bases. The CDR3 sequence is CASSIGSSYEQYF. The CDR3 DNA reads TGTGCCAGCAGTATAGGGAGCTCCTACGAGCAGTACTTC.

The chain uses TRBV30 and TRBJ1-1; D is ambiguous. The CDR3 is 15 residues long. V gave up 5 bases and J gave up 1 base, with 17 bases separating them. Germline V lookup: CDR1 GTSNPN, CDR2 SVGIG (reference sequence). The CDR3 spells CAWGVRWRGNTEAFF. CDR3 sequence (DNA): TGTGCCTGGGGGGTTCGGTGGCGAGGGAACACTGAAGCTTTCTTT.

The rearrangement uses TRBV7-8 and TRBJ1-5; D is unclear. Trimming removed 4 bases at V and 2 bases at J, with 9 bases between. The CDR3 spans 14 residues. The V gene's germline CDR1 is SGHVS and CDR2 FQNEAQ. The CDR3 protein is CASSSRLGNQPQHF. DNA of the CDR3: TGTGCCAGCAGCTCCCGTTTAGGCAATCAGCCCCAGCATTTT.

The CDR3 nucleotides are TGTGCCAGCAGCTTACGGGCCCGACTAGCTGAGAACACCGGGGAGCTGTTTTTT. Protein product: CASSLRARLAENTGELFF. This chain connects TRBV13 to TRBJ2-2, with 7 bases lining up with TRBD2. CDR3 length equals 18 residues. The ends lost 2 bases at V and 1 base at J; junction bases unmatched: 10. The germline V gene has CDR1 PRHDT and CDR2 FYEKMQ (reference sequence).

CDR3 DNA sequence: TGTGCCAGCAGCTCCCGGGACAGATTTACCGGGGAGCTGTTTTTT. This encodes CASSSRDRFTGELFF. The chain links TRBV11-2 to TRBJ2-2, with 7 bases lining up with TRBD1. With 4 bases clipped from V and 5 bases from J, the junction kept 7 bases outside the gene matches. The CDR3 has 15 residues. In germline, CDR1 is SGHAT, CDR2 FQNNGV.

V is TRBV3-1 (or the pseudogene TRBV3-2) and J is TRBJ1-2; 8 bases are a match to TRBD1. Trimming removed 2 bases from V and 4 bases from J; junction bases left unmatched: 9. This CDR3 has 16 residues. From germline, CDR1 is LGHDT and CDR2 YNNKEL (reference sequence). The CDR3 sequence: CASSQPPGTGVYGYTF. The CDR3 nucleotides read TGTGCCAGCAGCCAACCTCCGGGGACAGGAGTCTATGGCTACACCTTC.

CDR3 coding DNA: TGTGCCAGCAGCGCCGTGACAGGGGGCGCGGGCTACACCTTC. Translating it yields CASSAVTGGAGYTF. The gene calls are TRBV9 and TRBJ1-2; 10 positions match TRBD1. This CDR3 comprises 14 residues. Germline CDR1 SGDLS, CDR2 YYNGEE. The V and J ends lost 3 bases and 8 bases, in that order; junction bases with no gene match: 7.

The CDR3 region has the DNA TGTGCCAGCAGTGATCGGATGGGGGGGGAGACCCAGTACTTC. Translated, it gives CASSDRMGGETQYF. This chain links TRBV2 with TRBJ2-5; TRBD2 aligns across 7 bases. From germline, CDR1 is SNHLY and CDR2 FYNNEI. V was clipped by 3 bases and J by 5 bases; unmatched bases: 6. The CDR3 is made up of 14 amino acids.

This chain links TRBV9 with TRBJ2-2; 8 bases align to TRBD1. V was pared by 1 base and J by 3 bases, with 5 bases of the junction left unmatched. Germline lookup yields CDR1 SGDLS and CDR2 YYNGEE. This CDR3 is built from 16 residues. The CDR3 DNA is TGTGCCAGCAGCGTAAGGACAGGGCTTTACACCGGGGAGCTGTTTTTT. The encoded protein is CASSVRTGLYTGELFF.

The genes are TRBV6-2 or TRBV6-3 and TRBJ2-7; D ambiguous. CDR3 size: 11 residues. Germline-derived CDR1 and CDR2 are MNHEY and SVGEGT. Deletions cut 3 bases from V and 3 bases from J, with 3 bases between. CDR3 sequence: CASSYYYEQYF. DNA for the CDR3: TGTGCCAGCAGTTATTACTACGAGCAGTACTTC.

The CDR3 bases are TGTGCCAGCAGCCTTGGGACTAGTAACACCGGGGAGCTGTTTTTT. Its protein product is CASSLGTSNTGELFF. V gene TRBV4-2 combines with J gene TRBJ2-2, with TRBD2 identical over 8 bases. Per germline, CDR1 LGHNA and CDR2 YNFKEQ. After removal of 4 bases from V and 2 bases from J, the junction contained 3 bases not matched to a gene. This CDR3 spans 15 amino acids.

The V call is TRBV30, the J call TRBJ2-1; maybe TRBD1 (6 bases). Germline CDR1 reads GTSNPN; CDR2 reads SVGIG (reference sequence). This CDR3 comprises 13 residues. The V end was cut by 0 bases, the J end by 5 bases, with 8 bases between. CDR3 in DNA: TGTGCCTGGAGTGTACGGACAGACAATGAGCAGTTCTTC. Encoded protein: CAWSVRTDNEQFF. Full variable domain (rest looked up from reference TRBV30 and TRBJ2-1): SQTIHQWPATLVQPVGSPLSLECTVEGTSNPNLYWYRQAAGRGLQLLFYSVGIGQISSEVPQNLSASRPQDRQFILSSKKLLLSDSGFYLCAWSVRTDNEQFFGPGTRLTVL.

This clone was observed once. The V gene is TRBV30, the J gene TRBJ1-5; tentatively, D is TRBD1 (6 bases). The length of the CDR3 is 16 residues. Germline V CDR1 and CDR2: GTSNPN, SVGIG (reference sequence). V shed 0 bases and J shed 2 bases, with 14 bases lying between them. The CDR3 is CAWSVRGAGGNQPQHF. The CDR3 nucleotides read TGTGCCTGGAGTGTACGGGGGGCAGGCGGCAATCAGCCCCAGCATTTT.